The sequence of this T cell receptor beta chain was determined in a study of shared clonotypes between healthy human individuals. This CDR3 contains 13 residues. In germline, CDR1 is SGHRS, CDR2 YFSETQ. J was trimmed by 6 bases and V by 3 bases; bases with no gene match: 4. Some clones are missing from TCRdb's copy, which holds only in-frame ones; the method was immunoSEQ multiplex PCR. Among around 1,100,000 clones listed, 70% to 85% were seen once. This clonotype was obtained from a man younger than 35 in good health. Some clones in this sample may be carry-over from other donors' samples. The specimen was memory CD4+ T cells from PBMCs. Subset indicated: CD45RA-negative fraction. This chain joins TRBV5-1 and TRBJ2-3, with 7 bases lining up with TRBD1. The CDR3 bases are TGCGCCAGCAGCTACGAGGGGGCGGATACGCAGTATTTT. It specifies CASSYEGADTQYF.